One and the same sample provided the 7 T cell receptor beta chains below, sequenced in a study of OX40 agonist ivuxolimab in advanced cancers. Assay used: immunoSEQ multiplex PCR; TCRdb lists only in-frame clones, some missing. The sample comprises 55,000 to 75,000 clones, 80% of which are singletons, and about 8.2% rests with the top ten. The sample consisted of CD4+ or CD8+ T cells sorted from blood, taken in a trial of the OX40 agonist ivuxolimab. The receptors come from an adult with an advanced solid tumor such as melanoma, head and neck, liver or kidney cancer.

The J gene is TRBJ2-1, the V gene TRBV7-3, with TRBD1 identical over 8 bases. Germline-derived CDR1 and CDR2 are SGHTA and FQGTGA. V dropped 0 bases and J dropped 7; count of bases not matched to a gene: 11. CDR3 length equals 17 residues. The DNA for the CDR3 is TGTGCCAGCAGCTTAACCCCAGGGGGCGTTAGAGGAAATGAGCAGTTCTTC. Amino acid sequence: CASSLTPGGVRGNEQFF.

In this sample, this clone turned up once. The V and J genes are TRBV7-3 and TRBJ2-1; 7 bases map to TRBD2. Looked up from germline, CDR1 is SGHTA and CDR2 is FQGTGA. The trim removed 5 bases at V and 9 bases at J, leaving 13 bases unmatched. The CDR3 has 15 amino acids. The CDR3 DNA is TGTGCCAGCAGCCAAGGGGTAGCGGGCATGCGTGAGCAGTTCTTC. Encoded protein: CASSQGVAGMREQFF. Full variable domain (missing parts from reference TRBV7-3 and TRBJ2-1): GAGVSQTPSNKVTEKGKYVELRCDPISGHTALYWYRQSLGQGPEFLIYFQGTGAADDSGLPNDRFFAVRPEGSVSTLKIQRTERGDSAVYLCASSQGVAGMREQFFGPGTRLTVL.

This clone was seen just once. The chain recombines TRBV7-9 with TRBJ1-4, with TRBD1 identical over 7 bases. There are 14 residues in the CDR3. Germline V CDR1 and CDR2: SEHNR, FQNEAQ (reference sequence). The J segment lost 5 bases and the V segment lost 1 base, leaving 1 base of the junction unmatched. In nucleotides, the CDR3 is TGTGCCAGCAGCTTAGAGGGACAGAATGAAAAACTGTTTTTT. It codes for CASSLEGQNEKLFF.

The rearrangement links TRBV5-1 to TRBJ1-4; maybe TRBD1 (5 bases). The germline gives CDR1 SGHRS, CDR2 YFSETQ. The CDR3 covers 15 residues. The germline V and J ends were trimmed by 0 bases and 3 bases, with 9 bases remaining between them. The CDR3 nucleotides read TGCGCCAGCAGCTTGGTTGAAGGGGCTAATGAAAAACTGTTTTTT. Translating gives CASSLVEGANEKLFF.

This clone was seen just once. The rearrangement links TRBV13 to TRBJ1-2, with 8 positions matching TRBD1. CDR3 length equals 19 residues. Losses at the gene ends were 5 bases for V and 4 bases for J; bases not matched to a gene: 21. Per germline, CDR1 PRHDT and CDR2 FYEKMQ (reference sequence). The CDR3 spells CASSQTAIWGRGPIYGYTF. The CDR3 DNA reads TGTGCCAGCAGCCAAACTGCCATCTGGGGCAGGGGGCCGATCTATGGCTACACCTTC.

The V call is TRBV9, the J call TRBJ1-6; D is undetermined. The CDR3 runs 16 residues. Germline-derived CDR1 and CDR2 are SGDLS and YYNGEE. Trimming left V 5 bases short and J 0 bases short, with 12 bases between. The CDR3 bases are TGTGCCAGCAGTAAGGAACAGAGCTCCTATAATTCACCCCTCCACTTT. Protein: CASSKEQSSYNSPLHF. The variable domain in full, completed from reference TRBV9 and TRBJ1-6, reads DSGVTQTPKHLITATGQRVTLRCSPRSGDLSVYWYQQSLDQGLQFLIQYYNGEERAKGNILERFSAQQFPDLHSELNLSSLELGDSALYFCASSKEQSSYNSPLHFGNGTRLTVT.

The rearrangement joins TRBV27 to TRBJ1-1; D gene ambiguous. CDR3 size: 12 residues. Germline-derived CDR1 and CDR2 are MNHEY and SMNVEV (reference sequence). Trimming took off 8 bases at V and 10 bases at J, with 17 bases between the two ends. CDR3 sequence: CASSRIGGAAFF. Here the CDR3 DNA reads TGTGCCAGCTCCCGAATCGGAGGAGCAGCTTTCTTT.